These 2 T cell receptor beta chains originate from one sample sequenced in a study of identical twins. TCRdb processed the 5' RACE reads anew with MiXCR; each CDR3 protein has one entry. The sample holds roughly 490,000 distinct CDR3 sequences, approximately 15% seen once. The same specimen was also included in a second study, on yellow fever vaccine responses in identical twins.

The sequenced sample consisted of CD4+ T cells sorted from blood. These receptors all stem from a woman under 30 in good health.

This sequence joins TRBV4-3 and TRBJ2-1, with TRBD2 as a possible D gene (5 bases). In germline, CDR1 is LGHNA, CDR2 YSLEER. This CDR3 is built from 13 residues. Trimming left V 0 bases short and J 12 bases short, with 12 bases between. The CDR3 DNA reads TGCGCCAGCAGCCAAGACCGGACTCCCCCGCAGTTCTTC. Its translation: CASSQDRTPPQFF.

V is TRBV4-3 and J is TRBJ2-1; D remains unclear. The germline V gene encodes CDR1 LGHNA and CDR2 YSLEER. The CDR3 covers 17 residues. Trimming removed 0 bases at V and 6 bases at J, with 18 bases between. In DNA form, the CDR3 reads TGCGCCAGCAGCCAAGATAGTTACTCGTTAGGGTTCAATGAGCAGTTCTTC. It encodes CASSQDSYSLGFNEQFF.